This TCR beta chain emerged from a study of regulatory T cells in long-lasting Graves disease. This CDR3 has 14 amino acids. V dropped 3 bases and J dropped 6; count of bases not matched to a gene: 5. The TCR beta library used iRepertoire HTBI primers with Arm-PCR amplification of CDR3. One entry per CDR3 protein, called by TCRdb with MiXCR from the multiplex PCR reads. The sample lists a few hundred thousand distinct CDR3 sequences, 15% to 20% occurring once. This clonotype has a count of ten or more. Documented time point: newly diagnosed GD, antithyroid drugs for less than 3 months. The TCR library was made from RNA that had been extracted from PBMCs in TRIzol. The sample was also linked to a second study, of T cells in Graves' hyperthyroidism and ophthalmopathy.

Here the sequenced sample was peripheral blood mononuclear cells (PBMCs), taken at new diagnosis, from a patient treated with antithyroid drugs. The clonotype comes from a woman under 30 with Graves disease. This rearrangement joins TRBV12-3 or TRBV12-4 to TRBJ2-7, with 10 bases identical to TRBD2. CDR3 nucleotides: TGTGCCAGCAGTTTGGCTAGCGGGAGTGGCGAGCAGTACTTC. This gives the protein CASSLASGSGEQYF.